This T cell receptor (beta chain) appears in the sequencing data of a study of regulatory T cells in long-lasting Graves disease (dated by TCRdb to the early 2020s). As for the study more broadly: In the newly diagnosed Graves' disease group, patients had been taking antithyroid drugs for less than 3 months. The study took place in China and was registered as a clinical trial. TCR sequencing covered around 13 persistent and approximately 20 newly diagnosed Graves' disease patients, approximately 33 samples in total. Persistent Graves' disease patients were compared with newly diagnosed Graves' disease patients by peripheral blood TCR sequencing and RNA sequencing.

This clonotype has a count of ten or more. It has no known antigen specificity. No qualities accompany the bases; no much larger clone lies one base away. The receptor library was made with multiplex PCR. The run used an Illumina HiSeq 4000. TCR beta libraries were built with iRepertoire HTBI primers and Arm-PCR amplification of CDR3 regions. Before sequencing, the PCR products underwent gel purification. The paper's processing steps were these. A total of under 80 TRBV and approximately 15 TRBJ segments were identified across samples and were used for gene usage analysis of CDR3 amino acid clonotypes. COPE and FqMerger were used to merge filtered high-quality paired reads into contigs. Contigs were aligned with BLAST to IMGT TRBV, TRBD and TRBJ reference genes, and CDR3 was defined per IMGT. Any clonotype with a frequency above 0.1% was counted as a highly expanded clone. Shannon entropy served as the measure of repertoire diversity, while the Gini coefficient captured V-J evenness. Public clonotypes were defined as clonotypes shared by more than one individual. TCRdb reworked the public reads: Q25 trimming with fastp, MiXCR clone assembly, productive beta chains retained. Each CDR3 protein gets just one entry, which takes the most common genes and DNA from the rows behind it. The V and J calls shown here were made by TCRdb, not taken from the authors' results. A total of approximately 540,000 distinct CDR3 sequences appear in this sample, around 12% of them only once. The ten largest clones take up more than 8% of the sample.

Germline trimming amounts to 4 bases on V and 2 bases on J, with 3 as the count of junction bases outside the gene matches. Looking up the germline V gene (reference sequence) yields CDR1 MNHEY and CDR2 SMNVEV. From the cysteine up to the phenylalanine, the CDR3 has a length of 16 residues. The retained sequence is limited to the CDR3, 48 bases, with the frame set at the first base. Overall results and qualifications from the work: Persistent patients shared more public clonotypes among themselves (approximately 2,500) than newly diagnosed patients did (over 900). The study examined only peripheral blood because the primary lesion, thyroid tissue, could not be accessed. Compared with newly diagnosed patients, patients with persistent Graves' disease had lower TCR Shannon entropy and fewer highly expanded clones, which suggests clonal expansion. Sequencing and analysis were restricted to the TCR beta chain. As a limitation, the authors acknowledged that the small sample size may reduce accuracy. TRBV28, TRBJ1-2 and TRBJ2-5 were preferentially used in persistent disease, while TRBV20-1 and TRBJ2-1 were favored in newly diagnosed disease.

This specimen's time point label, interpreted: newly diagnosed GD, antithyroid drugs for less than 3 months. RNA was extracted from PBMCs in TRIzol for both TCR sequencing and RNA sequencing. The diagnosis of Graves' disease was made according to American Thyroid Association guidelines. Patients for the study were recruited at an endocrinology department in Xi'an, China. Each patient gave about 8.1 milliliters of peripheral blood, collected in an EDTA anticoagulant tube. Ficoll Paque Plus density gradient separation was used to isolate PBMCs, and no further T cell sorting was done. An Agilent 2100 Bioanalyzer and agarose gel were used to assess RNA quality, and a NanoDrop 2000 was used to measure RNA concentration. This sample was shared with a second study, whose subject was T cells in Graves' hyperthyroidism and ophthalmopathy. Per the second study: Graves' hyperthyroidism was defined as stable when no progression to ophthalmopathy occurred over 18 months of follow-up. Hyperthyroidism patients were newly diagnosed, with disease duration under 2 months, and aged 18 to 65 years. Exclusion was applied to patients with uncontrolled infections, other autoimmune diseases, pregnancy or lactation. Diagnoses were established on the basis of clinical symptoms, serum thyroxine and TRAb, thyroid ultrasound, and orbital computed tomography. The first round of RT-PCR for the TCR CDR3 was performed with the HTBI primer set and the Qiagen OneStep RT-PCR kit. Most expanded thyroid clonotypes (frequency above 0.001) were also detected in blood, a finding suggesting that blood repertoires may reflect thyroid immune responses. A 13 V-J signature model separated ophthalmopathy from stable hyperthyroidism, with around 90% sensitivity and 81% to 83% specificity in cross-validation and 80%/75% in testing. In validation, the model predicted progression to ophthalmopathy with approximately 71% sensitivity and over 72% specificity, a median of around six months before onset. A discovery cohort of about 95 patients, 43 with Graves' ophthalmopathy and under 60 with stable Graves' hyperthyroidism, was used to find distinguishing TCR V-J signatures. Prospective prediction of ophthalmopathy was tested in an independent validation cohort of fewer than 20 hyperthyroidism patients and 17 patients who later progressed to ophthalmopathy. The roughly 90 discovery patients were divided at random into training and test sets in a 7:3 ratio. In six Graves' hyperthyroidism patients, the study also compared T-cell repertoires from thyroid tissue with T-cell repertoires from blood. Following sampling, methimazole starting at 30 mg daily was given to hyperthyroidism patients, and high-dose intravenous methylprednisolone was given to ophthalmopathy patients. Libraries were constructed in a second round of multiplex PCR, after which size selection and purification were carried out. The libraries were sequenced on an Illumina HiSeq2000 using paired-end 100 bp reads. SOAPnuke was used to process the raw data, throwing out any read that contained adapters or uncalled bases, had a mean Phred below 15, or lacked an exact constant-primer or identifier match. COPE v1.2.5 was used to merge high-quality paired reads, and clonotypes were defined as unique nucleotide sequences. MiTCR v1.1 was used to align clonotypes to the IMGT TRBV, TRBD and TRBJ reference segments. The analysis was restricted to V-J combinations with a frequency above 0.0001, which together covered 99% to 99.2% of the repertoires. The TCS score was defined as F50 (clonal expansion) divided by E x V (chaos), with BLOSUM62-based TCRdist calculated between CDR3 peptides within each V-J. Welch's t-statistics and random forest reduced 500 to 550 V-J features to 13, which were used in a naive Bayes classifier (R e1071). Sample size was not statistically predetermined, and investigators were not blinded to group allocation. TCR Vbeta CDR3 sequencing of roughly 140 peripheral blood samples (approximately 44 ophthalmopathy, under 80 hyperthyroidism and around 17 progressor patients) is reported in the paper.

The TCR was taken from a woman between 25 and 40 years old with Graves disease. Donor details come from another sample of the same person, matched by shared clones. The source material was peripheral blood mononuclear cells (PBMCs), sampled at new diagnosis, from a patient treated with antithyroid drugs. The V gene is TRBV27 and the J gene is TRBJ2-3; 13 nucleotides in the junction match TRBD2. The CDR3 reads CASSSGTSGITDTQYF. In nucleotide form, the sequence is TGTGCCAGCAGTTCCGGGACTAGCGGGATCACAGATACGCAGTATTTT.